This T cell receptor (beta chain) was found in a study of OX40 agonist ivuxolimab in advanced cancers. Repertoires were generated with immunoSEQ multiplex PCR, while TCRdb's copy carries only in-frame clones and drops some. The sample consists of 65,000 to 80,000 clones, roughly 85% of them appearing once. The CDR3 consists of 18 residues. CDR1 is LNHDA, CDR2 SQIVND, per germline (reference sequence). V dropped 3 bases and J dropped 0; count of bases not matched to a gene: 4. The sequenced sample was CD4+ or CD8+ T cells sorted from blood, obtained in a trial of the OX40 agonist ivuxolimab. The chain combines TRBV19 with TRBJ2-6; 11 bases line up with TRBD2. The TCR comes from an adult with an advanced solid tumor such as melanoma, head and neck, liver or kidney cancer. CDR3: CASSIDSGGDSGANVLTF. The CDR3 DNA sequence: TGTGCCAGTAGTATCGATAGCGGGGGGGACTCTGGGGCCAACGTCCTGACTTTC. Based on the CDR3 plus reference TRBV19 and TRBJ2-6, the full variable domain is DGGITQSPKYLFRKEGQNVTLSCEQNLNHDAMYWYRQDPGQGLRLIYYSQIVNDFQKGDIAEGYSVSREKKESFPLTVTSAQKNPTAFYLCASSIDSGGDSGANVLTFGAGSRLTVL.